This TCR beta chain is drawn from a study of cytomegalovirus exposure and HLA in healthy donors. With 60 Vbeta and 13 Jbeta primers, the PCR was carried out. Sequenced by immunoSEQ multiplex PCR; TCRdb stores in-frame clones only, minus some. The sample shows 140,000 or so clones, around 9.6% of them seen only once. Trimming shortened V by 2 bases and J by 2 bases, and 6 bases separated the two germline ends. CDR1 is MGHDK, CDR2 SYGVNS, per germline. The CDR3 length is 13 residues. This clone was found a few times. The specimen sequenced was PBMCs. The TCR comes from a male donor in good health and CMV-seronegative. The chain carries TRBV25-1 and TRBJ1-2, with D possibly matching TRBD1 (5 bases). In DNA form, the CDR3 reads TGTGCCAGCAGTGAACAGGGAAACTATGGCTACACCTTC. Its protein product is CASSEQGNYGYTF.